This TCR beta chain derives from a study of beta chain features in type 1 diabetes. Sequenced material consisted of expressed TCRB transcripts (all of the isolated RNA was reverse transcribed). Clones were read by immunoSEQ multiplex PCR, and TCRdb kept only the in-frame ones, dropping some. The table includes hundreds of thousands of clones, more than 13% detected once. This clone has a handful of counts. Its antigen is still unknown. The CDR3 contains 11 residues. V was shortened by 6 bases and J by 6 bases, with 8 bases between the two germline ends. In germline, CDR1 is DFQATT, CDR2 SNEGSKA (reference sequence). Study-wide findings and caveats: Researchers report that Type 1 diabetes patients had moderately but significantly shorter TCRB CDR3s across all four CD4+ subsets.

The clonotype comes from a young man with type 1 diabetes. The sample taken for sequencing was naive CD4+ T cells from blood. The genes are TRBV20-1 and TRBJ2-2; possible D gene TRBD1, 6 bases. CDR3 nucleotides: TGCAGTGCCAACAGGGCCGGGGAGCTGTTTTTT. Amino acids: CSANRAGELFF.